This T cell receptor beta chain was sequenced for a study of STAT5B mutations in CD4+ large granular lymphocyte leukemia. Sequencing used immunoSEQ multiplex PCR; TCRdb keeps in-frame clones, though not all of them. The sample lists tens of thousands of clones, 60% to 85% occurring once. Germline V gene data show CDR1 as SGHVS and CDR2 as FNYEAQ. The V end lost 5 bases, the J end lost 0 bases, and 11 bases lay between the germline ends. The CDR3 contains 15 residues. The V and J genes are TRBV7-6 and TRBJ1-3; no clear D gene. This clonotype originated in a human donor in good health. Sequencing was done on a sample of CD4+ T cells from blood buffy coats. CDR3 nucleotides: TGTGCCAGCAGCGGCTTGGGCTACTCTGGAAACACCATATATTTT. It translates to CASSGLGYSGNTIYF.